This TCR beta chain was profiled in a study of T cell clonality in common variable immunodeficiency. This clone was seen many times. The read terminates 3 residues before the CDR3 end, so the remaining end is supplied by the germline J gene. Profiled with immunoSEQ multiplex PCR; TCRdb holds only in-frame clones, not every one. Observed are 40,000 to 45,000 clones, no singletons, with the top ten taking roughly 10%. From germline, CDR1 is DFQATT and CDR2 SNEGSKA (reference sequence). The CDR3 consists of 14 residues. V was pared by 5 bases and J by 9 bases, with 9 bases of the junction left unmatched.

The chain recombines TRBV20-1 with TRBJ1-6; 8 bases are a match to TRBD1. The sequenced sample was peripheral blood mononuclear cells. The sequence derives from a person aged 18 to 75 in good health. CDR3 loop: CSAGGTGDGSPLHF. The CDR3 DNA, read in part, is TGCAGTGCTGGCGGGACAGGTGACGGTTCACCC.